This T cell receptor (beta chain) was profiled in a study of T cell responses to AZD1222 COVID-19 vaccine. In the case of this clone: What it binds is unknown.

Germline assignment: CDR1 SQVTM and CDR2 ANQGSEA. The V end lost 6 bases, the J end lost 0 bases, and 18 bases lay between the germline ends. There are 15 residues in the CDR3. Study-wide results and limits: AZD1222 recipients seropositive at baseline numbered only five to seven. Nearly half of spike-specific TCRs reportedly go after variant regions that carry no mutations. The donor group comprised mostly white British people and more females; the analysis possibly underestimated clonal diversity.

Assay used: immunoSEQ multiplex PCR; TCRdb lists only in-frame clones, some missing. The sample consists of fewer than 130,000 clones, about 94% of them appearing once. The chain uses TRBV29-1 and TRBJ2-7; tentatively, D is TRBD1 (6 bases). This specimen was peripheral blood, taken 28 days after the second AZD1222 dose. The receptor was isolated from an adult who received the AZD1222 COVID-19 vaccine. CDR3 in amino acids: CSVTVGDMSSYEQYF. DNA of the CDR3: TGCAGCGTCACCGTGGGGGACATGAGCTCCTACGAGCAGTACTTC.